This T cell receptor (beta chain) was observed in a study of OX40 agonist ivuxolimab in advanced cancers. Study context: Patients were given ivuxolimab, an antibody that agonizes OX40 (CD134).

Method: immunoSEQ multiplex PCR; TCRdb's copy keeps in-frame clones and lacks some. The sample lists about 68,000 clones, about 89% occurring once. The germline V and J ends were trimmed by 0 bases and 7 bases, with 11 bases remaining between them. Germline values: CDR1 SGHRS, CDR2 YFSETQ. The length of the CDR3 is 14 residues. This sequence originates from an adult with an advanced solid tumor such as melanoma, head and neck, liver or kidney cancer. The material was CD4+ or CD8+ T cells sorted from blood, obtained in a trial of the OX40 agonist ivuxolimab. The chain has TRBV5-1 and TRBJ2-1, with no clear D. CDR3: CASSLAPPMNEQFF. The CDR3 DNA reads as TGCGCCAGCAGCTTGGCCCCTCCCATGAATGAGCAGTTCTTC.